These 18 T cell receptor beta chains came from one sample sequenced in a study of regulatory T cells in long-lasting Graves disease. Time point: persistent/refractory GD, antithyroid drugs over 5 years with positive TRAb. The TCR library was made from RNA extracted from PBMCs. Investigators prepared the TCR beta libraries by applying iRepertoire HTBI primers and Arm-PCR of CDR3 regions. TCRdb re-derived calls from the multiplex PCR reads in MiXCR, one entry per CDR3 protein. The sample shows about 470,000 distinct CDR3 sequences, 20% to 25% of them seen only once. The specimen comprised peripheral blood mononuclear cells (PBMCs), sampled when the disease was refractory, from a patient treated with antithyroid drugs. These receptors all come from a female donor with Graves disease.

This clonotype was observed a few times. The V gene is TRBV27, the J gene TRBJ1-1; 7 positions match TRBD1. CDR3 length equals 17 residues. With V trimmed by 3 bases and J by 0 bases, 10 bases remained unmatched. CDR1 is MNHEY and CDR2 is SMNVEV in the germline V gene (reference sequence). CDR3 in DNA: TGTGCCAGCAGTTTTATAGGGACAGCCGTCATGAACACTGAAGCTTTCTTT. It specifies CASSFIGTAVMNTEAFF.

The table lists this clonotype with a few counts. The chain combines TRBV7-2 with TRBJ2-1, with a possible D match to TRBD2 (5 bases). The CDR3 runs 19 residues. Germline V gene sequence: CDR1 SGHTA, CDR2 FQGNSA. V lost 5 bases and J lost 2, with 25 bases in between. CDR3 loop: CASSPSMQDLWDTYNEQFF. The CDR3 bases are TGTGCCAGCAGCCCGTCCATGCAGGACTTGTGGGATACCTACAATGAGCAGTTCTTC.

Comments on this clonotype: At one end the junction does not follow the germline gene, possibly because of a read error. The J gene is TRBJ1-5, the V gene TRBV20-1, with 7 positions matching TRBD1. Germline V CDR1 and CDR2: DFQATT, SNEGSKA (reference sequence). The CDR3 spans 14 residues. Here the CDR3 reads CSARERQGDQPPHF. CDR3 nucleotides: TGCAGTGCTAGAGAAAGACAGGGAGATCAGCCCCCGCATTTT.

Many counts were recorded for this clonotype. This sequence joins TRBV7-9 and TRBJ1-2, with 9 bases identical to TRBD1. CDR3 size: 14 residues. Germline V gene lookup returns CDR1 SEHNR and CDR2 FQNEAQ (reference sequence). V gave up 6 bases and J gave up 8 bases; unmatched junction bases: 10. The CDR3 region has the DNA TGTGCCAGCAGTTCGACAGGGGGAGCTGGAGGCTACACCTTC. It translates to CASSSTGGAGGYTF.

This clonotype was counted only a few times. The V and J genes are TRBV10-3 and TRBJ1-5, with D possibly TRBD1 on 5 matching bases. Germline values: CDR1 ENHRY, CDR2 SYGVKD. CDR3 length: 13 amino acids. V gave up 6 bases and J gave up 3 bases, with 9 bases separating them. The CDR3 region has the DNA TGTGCCATCAGCCAGGGTAACAATCAGCCCCAGCATTTT. Protein sequence: CAISQGNNQPQHF.

The CDR3 here is CASILDRTSGNTIYF. CDR3 coding DNA: TGTGCCAGCATCCTAGACAGGACCTCTGGAAACACCATATATTTT. V is TRBV6-2 or TRBV6-3 and J is TRBJ1-3, with D maybe TRBD1 (6 bases). The CDR3 is 15 amino acids. In germline, CDR1 is MNHEY, CDR2 SVGEGT. The V end lost 7 bases, the J end lost 0 bases, and 13 bases lay between the germline ends.

This clonotype was detected ten times or more. This chain uses TRBV28 with TRBJ1-2; TRBD1 agrees at 7 bases. The length of the CDR3 is 16 residues. CDR1 MDHEN and CDR2 SYDVKM come from the germline V gene. J was trimmed by 7 bases and V by 4 bases; bases with no gene match: 15. DNA of the CDR3: TGTGCCAGCAGTTCAGGGGGGTACCGGGCCGGTCCTGGCTACACCTTC. Its translation: CASSSGGYRAGPGYTF.

The chain uses TRBV6-1 and TRBJ2-5, with a possible D match to TRBD1 (6 bases). Germline V lookup: CDR1 MNHNS, CDR2 SASEGT. The CDR3 extends over 12 amino acids. The germline V and J ends were trimmed by 6 bases and 4 bases, with 9 bases remaining between them. The CDR3 protein is CASRLRGETQYF. The CDR3 DNA sequence: TGTGCCAGCAGACTCAGGGGAGAGACCCAGTACTTC.

This chain connects TRBV6-2 or TRBV6-3 to TRBJ1-1; 7 nucleotides line up with TRBD1. Trimming took 6 bases from V and 7 from J; bases not matched to a gene: 8. The V gene's germline CDR1 is MNHEY and CDR2 SVGEGT. CDR3 length: 13 amino acids. The CDR3 sequence: CASRRDSLLEAFF. CDR3 bases: TGTGCCAGCAGGAGGGACAGCCTACTTGAAGCTTTCTTT.

This clonotype was found many times. V gene TRBV2 combines with J gene TRBJ2-7; the D gene is possibly TRBD1 (6 bases). The CDR3 is 14 amino acids. Trimming took 4 bases from V and 2 from J, leaving 12 bases between them. Germline V gene data show CDR1 as SNHLY and CDR2 as FYNNEI. The CDR3 DNA is TGTGCCAGCAGTGGGGCCGACAGGACCTACGAGCAGTACTTC. Residues: CASSGADRTYEQYF.

This clonotype was detected only once. The chain recombines TRBV28 with TRBJ2-3; TRBD2 is a possible D gene (7 bases). V was shortened by 1 base and J by 4 bases, with 9 bases between the two germline ends. The CDR3 loop spans 14 amino acids. The V gene's germline CDR1 is MDHEN and CDR2 SYDVKM. CDR3 in amino acids: CASSLLGGADTQYF. CDR3 sequence (DNA): TGTGCCAGCAGTTTATTAGGGGGGGCAGATACGCAGTATTTT.

The gene calls are TRBV6-5 and TRBJ2-7; the match to TRBD1 covers 9 bases. Germline V lookup: CDR1 MNHEY, CDR2 SVGAGI. The J segment lost 2 bases and the V segment lost 2 bases, leaving 7 bases of the junction unmatched. The CDR3 has 16 residues. CDR3 sequence: CASSYARGQGPYEQYF. The CDR3 DNA reads TGTGCCAGCAGTTACGCTCGTGGACAGGGGCCCTACGAGCAGTACTTC.

A few counts support this clonotype. The chain joins TRBV6-2 or TRBV6-3 to TRBJ2-7, with D perhaps matching TRBD1 or TRBD2 (6 bases each). V was pared by 6 bases and J by 7 bases, with 16 bases between. The CDR3 has 13 amino acids. The germline V gene has CDR1 MNHEY and CDR2 SVGEGT. The CDR3 DNA sequence: TGTGCCAGCAGCCCCACCCGGGGGCGGGAGCAGTACTTC. It specifies CASSPTRGREQYF.

The table lists this clonotype with many counts. CDR3 loop: CASSYPSYRGYTF. CDR3 sequence (DNA): TGTGCCAGCAGTTACCCCAGCTACCGGGGCTACACCTTC. V and J are TRBV6-5 and TRBJ1-2, with D hard to call. The CDR3 spans 13 residues. The germline V gene has CDR1 MNHEY and CDR2 SVGAGI. Between the trimmed V and J ends, which lost 2 bases and 8 bases, there was a span of 12 bases.

Details on this clonotype: One end of the junction is discordant with germline, which a read error may explain. The rearrangement uses TRBV28 and TRBJ2-2, with D unresolved. The CDR3 length is 14 residues. Germline V gene lookup returns CDR1 MDHEN and CDR2 SYDVKM. The CDR3 region has the DNA TGTGCCAGCCTAGGGTCCCTGAACGCCGGGGAGCTGTTTTTT. It specifies CASLGSLNAGELFF.

This clonotype turned up a few times. V gene TRBV19 combines with J gene TRBJ2-7; D is unresolved. CDR1 LNHDA and CDR2 SQIVND come from the germline V gene (reference sequence). The CDR3 runs to 16 residues. Trimming removed 0 bases at V and 6 bases at J, with 18 bases between. CDR3 sequence: CASSIDSEQTFGEQYF. The CDR3 region has the DNA TGTGCCAGTAGTATAGATAGTGAGCAGACTTTTGGCGAGCAGTACTTC.

The chain links TRBV4-1 to TRBJ1-5; D not certain. Germline loops: CDR1 MGHRA, CDR2 YSYEKL. The CDR3 runs 13 residues. The V gene lost 6 bases and the J gene lost 2 bases, with 8 bases spanning the gap. CDR3 amino acids: CASRPGGNQPQHF. Written as DNA, the CDR3 is TGCGCCAGCAGACCGGGAGGCAATCAGCCCCAGCATTTT.

This clonotype has a handful of counts. The rearrangement links TRBV6-1 to TRBJ1-5; 10 nucleotides match TRBD1. The germline V gene has CDR1 MNHNS and CDR2 SASEGT. With 9 bases clipped from V and 4 bases from J, the junction kept 3 bases outside the gene matches. The CDR3 loop spans 13 amino acids. CDR3 nucleotide sequence: TGTGCCAGTTTGGGACAGGGGAATCAGCCCCAGCATTTT. Translation gives CASLGQGNQPQHF.